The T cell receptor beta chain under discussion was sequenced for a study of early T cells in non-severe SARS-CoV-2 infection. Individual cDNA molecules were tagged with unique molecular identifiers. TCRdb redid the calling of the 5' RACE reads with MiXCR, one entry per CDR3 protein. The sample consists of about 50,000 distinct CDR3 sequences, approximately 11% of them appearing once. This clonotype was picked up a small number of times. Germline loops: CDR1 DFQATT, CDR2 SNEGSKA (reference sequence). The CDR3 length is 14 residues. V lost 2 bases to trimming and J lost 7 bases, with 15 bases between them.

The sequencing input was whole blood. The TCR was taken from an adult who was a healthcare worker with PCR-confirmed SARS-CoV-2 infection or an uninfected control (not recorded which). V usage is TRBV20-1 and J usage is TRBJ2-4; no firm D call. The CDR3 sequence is CSARYQPPGNIQYF. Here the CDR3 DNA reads TGCAGTGCTAGATACCAGCCTCCGGGCAACATTCAGTACTTC.